A single sample gave rise to the 27 T cell receptor beta chains below, sequenced in a study of quantifying T cell responses using KT2 cells. Looking at the study overall: Reverse transcription used primers in the TCR alpha and beta constant regions.

The cDNA 3' end received a ligated oligonucleotide with a UMI. The first PCR ran approximately 4 cycles with an equimolar RC1.1 and RC1.2 beta primer mix. Each CDR3 protein gets one entry after TCRdb re-called the UMI-ligation and nested PCR reads with MiXCR. The repertoire holds about 33,000 distinct CDR3 sequences, with approximately 10% as singletons. Sequenced material: PBMCs spiked with cells of the T cell clone KT2. These receptors all stem from a human donor.

This clonotype was observed a few times. V gene TRBV5-1 combines with J gene TRBJ1-2, with D maybe TRBD1 (6 bases). This CDR3 is 15 amino acids long. Germline V gene data show CDR1 as SGHRS and CDR2 as YFSETQ. V lost 0 bases and J 5 bases, leaving 14 bases between the germline ends. The CDR3 DNA follows: TGCGCCAGCAGCTTGGCCGGTTCAGGGGCTTATGGCTACACCTTC. Translated: CASSLAGSGAYGYTF.

This clonotype appeared a few times. The CDR3 DNA sequence: TGCAGTGCTACCCGGGGGCATCAGATCTATGGCTACACCTTC. Amino acids: CSATRGHQIYGYTF. This chain joins TRBV20-1 and TRBJ1-2; tentatively, D is TRBD1 (6 bases). Germline CDR1 reads DFQATT; CDR2 reads SNEGSKA (reference sequence). V lost 4 bases, J lost 4 bases, and 16 bases lay in between. The length of the CDR3 is 14 residues.

This rearrangement joins TRBV24-1 to TRBJ2-1, with TRBD1 matching over 7 bases. The CDR3 runs to 15 residues. The V and J ends lost 0 bases and 4 bases, in that order; junction bases with no gene match: 2. Germline V gene data show CDR1 as KGHDR and CDR2 as SFDVKD. CDR3 in DNA: TGTGCCACCAGTGATTTGAACAGGGGATACAATGAGCAGTTCTTC. It codes for CATSDLNRGYNEQFF.

This clonotype has a handful of counts. The rearrangement joins TRBV12-3 or TRBV12-4 to TRBJ2-5, with unresolved D. Trimming took off 2 bases at V and 5 bases at J, with 3 bases between the two ends. The CDR3 has 11 amino acids. The CDR3 bases are TGTGCCAGCAGTTTACGTGAGACCCAGTACTTC. Translated, it gives CASSLRETQYF.

The genes are TRBV7-9 and TRBJ2-5; maybe TRBD2 (6 bases). The CDR3 contains 14 residues. V dropped 5 bases and J dropped 2 bases, with 12 bases sitting between them. CDR1 and CDR2 (germline): SEHNR, FQNEAQ (reference sequence). The chain's CDR3 is CASSHSGPQETQYF. The CDR3 coding sequence is TGTGCCAGCAGCCATAGCGGACCTCAAGAGACCCAGTACTTC.

The V and J genes are TRBV7-2 and TRBJ2-3, with TRBD1 matching 7 bases. V lost 5 bases to trimming and J lost 1 base; unmatched junction nucleotides: 9. Germline CDR1 reads SGHTA; CDR2 reads FQGNSA. CDR3 size: 16 residues. The CDR3 here is CASSQGFGQGTDTQYF. In DNA, the CDR3 is TGTGCCAGCAGCCAGGGTTTCGGACAGGGCACAGATACGCAGTATTTT.

This clonotype occurred many times. V gene TRBV2 combines with J gene TRBJ2-2; perhaps TRBD1 as D (5 bases). CDR3 length: 17 amino acids. The germline V gene encodes CDR1 SNHLY and CDR2 FYNNEI. The V gene lost 7 bases and the J gene lost 3 bases, with 21 bases spanning the gap. Here the CDR3 reads CASTDRRVRVDTGELFF. The CDR3 nucleotides are TGTGCCAGCACGGATCGTAGGGTCAGGGTGGACACCGGGGAGCTGTTTTTT.

This clonotype was picked up many times. This chain uses TRBV6-5 with TRBJ1-1, with 7 bases lining up with TRBD1. The trim removed 5 bases at V and 7 bases at J, leaving 1 base unmatched. Germline V gene data show CDR1 as MNHEY and CDR2 as SVGAGI. The CDR3 contains 11 residues. The CDR3 DNA reads as TGTGCCAGCAGTAGGGACAGTGAAGCTTTCTTT. Its translation: CASSRDSEAFF.

With respect to this clonotype: The junction differs from germline at one of its ends, possibly a read error. J is TRBJ2-1 and V is TRBV13; D is ambiguous. The CDR3 consists of 13 residues. Germline values: CDR1 PRHDT, CDR2 FYEKMQ (reference sequence). The CDR3 coding sequence is TGTGCCAGCGGCTTATGGGGTGGAAATGAGCAGTTCTTC. Protein product: CASGLWGGNEQFF.

The chain links TRBV7-9 to TRBJ1-1; D is ambiguous. The CDR3 runs to 15 residues. Looked up from germline, CDR1 is SEHNR and CDR2 is FQNEAQ (reference sequence). V lost 3 bases and J lost 0, with 11 bases in between. The CDR3 DNA reads as TGTGCCAGCAGCTTGCCCAGAGAAATGAACACTGAAGCTTTCTTT. This gives the protein CASSLPREMNTEAFF.

In its sample, this clonotype was seen many times. This chain links TRBV7-2 with TRBJ2-3, with 14 bases identical to TRBD2. V dropped 4 bases and J dropped 4; count of bases not matched to a gene: 16. Germline V CDR1 and CDR2: SGHTA, FQGNSA. The CDR3 length is 20 residues. The CDR3 is CASSSRRRGLAGVYPDTQYF. CDR3 nucleotides: TGTGCCAGCAGCTCCCGAAGAAGGGGACTAGCGGGAGTGTATCCAGATACGCAGTATTTT. Based on the CDR3 plus reference TRBV7-2 and TRBJ2-3, the full variable domain is GAGVSQSPSNKVTEKGKDVELRCDPISGHTALYWYRQSLGQGLEFLIYFQGNSAPDKSGLPSDRFSAERTGGSVSTLTIQRTQQEDSAVYLCASSSRRRGLAGVYPDTQYFGPGTRLTVL.

The chain links TRBV18 to TRBJ1-1; the D gene is possibly TRBD1 (6 bases). The germline CDR1 and CDR2 sequences are KGHSH and LQKENI. CDR3 size: 15 residues. The ends were cut back, 5 bases at V and 4 bases at J, with 17 bases in the middle. In nucleotides, the CDR3 is TGTGCCAGCTCAGATACAGGGTTTAAGGGCACTGAAGCTTTCTTT. It encodes CASSDTGFKGTEAFF.

The table lists this clonotype with many counts. J is TRBJ1-2 and V is TRBV5-6, with D possibly TRBD1 on 6 matching bases. The V end was cut by 1 base, the J end by 4 bases, with 14 bases between. There are 15 residues in the CDR3. CDR1 is SGHDT, CDR2 YYEEEE, per germline. In DNA, the CDR3 is TGTGCCAGCAGCTTGTGGGGGCGTACAATCTATGGCTACACCTTC. Translating it yields CASSLWGRTIYGYTF.

The DNA of the CDR3 is TGTGCCAGCAGTCCTCAGGAAAATCAGCCCCAGCATTTT. Its protein product is CASSPQENQPQHF. The rearrangement links TRBV12-3 or TRBV12-4 to TRBJ1-5; D unclear. The ends were cut back, 5 bases at V and 4 bases at J, with 9 bases in the middle. The CDR3 runs 13 residues.

The chain carries TRBV24-1 and TRBJ1-2; possible D gene TRBD1, 5 bases. V was cut by 3 bases and J by 2 bases, with 9 bases left in between. The length of the CDR3 is 14 residues. CDR1 is KGHDR and CDR2 is SFDVKD in the germline V gene. The DNA for the CDR3 is TGTGCCACCAGTGATAGGGGCAGAAACTATGGCTACACCTTC. Encoded protein: CATSDRGRNYGYTF.

This clonotype showed up many times. The genes are TRBV12-3 or TRBV12-4 and TRBJ2-3; D is perhaps TRBD2 (6 bases). The CDR3 length is 14 residues. V dropped 5 bases and J dropped 8 bases, with 17 bases sitting between them. Here the CDR3 DNA reads TGTGCCAGCAGTCCGGGACTGGTGGGGGTTACGCAGTATTTT. It codes for CASSPGLVGVTQYF.

The V call is TRBV12-3 or TRBV12-4, the J call TRBJ2-2, with a weak D call TRBD2 (6 bases). This CDR3 has 14 residues. The V and J ends lost 6 bases and 2 bases respectively, with 10 bases between them. The CDR3 here is CASRLEGNTGELFF. The CDR3 DNA is TGTGCCAGCAGACTGGAGGGTAACACCGGGGAGCTGTTTTTT.

The table lists this clonotype with a few counts. The V call is TRBV6-6, the J call TRBJ1-4; D uncertain. With 5 bases removed from V and 0 bases from J, the gap between germline ends came to 16 bases. CDR3 length: 17 residues. The germline V gene encodes CDR1 MNHNY and CDR2 SVGAGI (reference sequence). The CDR3 DNA reads TGTGCCAGCAGTACCGGACTGAGACCGTCAACTAATGAAAAACTGTTTTTT. Translated, it gives CASSTGLRPSTNEKLFF.

This clonotype occurred a few times. The V and J genes are TRBV4-1 and TRBJ1-6; maybe TRBD1 (6 bases). CDR1 and CDR2 (germline): MGHRA, YSYEKL. Trimming took off 4 bases at V and 6 bases at J, with 10 bases between the two ends. The CDR3 runs to 14 residues. The CDR3 bases are TGCGCCAGCAGCCCGGGACAAAGTAATTCACCCCTCCACTTT. Translated, it gives CASSPGQSNSPLHF.

This clonotype is categorized as medium-sized. The chain recombines TRBV20-1 with TRBJ2-1; 10 bases map to TRBD2. V lost 6 bases to trimming and J lost 7 bases; unmatched junction nucleotides: 9. Germline values: CDR1 DFQATT, CDR2 SNEGSKA (reference sequence). CDR3 length equals 14 residues. The CDR3 DNA follows: TGCAGTGCCCCCGGGACTAGCGAAGTTAATGAGCAGTTCTTC. Its translation is CSAPGTSEVNEQFF.

This sequence joins TRBV6-2 or TRBV6-3 and TRBJ2-7, with 12 nucleotides matching TRBD2. The V segment lost 11 bases and the J segment 3 bases; nucleotides outside the gene matches: 5. The CDR3 is made up of 13 amino acids. Germline V CDR1 and CDR2: MNHEY, SVGEGT. The CDR3 region is CAARTSGNYEQYF. The DNA for the CDR3 is TGTGCCGCGCGGACTAGCGGGAACTACGAGCAGTACTTC.

There are many counts of this clonotype. The chain has TRBV4-1 and TRBJ2-3; 13 positions agree with TRBD2. The trim removed 3 bases at V and 2 bases at J, leaving 2 bases unmatched. Germline CDR1 MGHRA, CDR2 YSYEKL. The CDR3 has 16 residues. CDR3 protein: CASSQGLAGYTDTQYF. CDR3 DNA sequence: TGCGCCAGCAGCCAGGGACTAGCGGGGTACACAGATACGCAGTATTTT.

This clonotype has ten or more counts. This chain uses TRBV20-1 with TRBJ2-7; 7 bases are a match to TRBD1. V lost 4 bases to trimming and J lost 0 bases; unmatched junction nucleotides: 9. Germline V lookup: CDR1 DFQATT, CDR2 SNEGSKA (reference sequence). The CDR3 has 15 amino acids. CDR3 sequence reads: CSATAGTASSYEQYF. CDR3 coding DNA: TGCAGTGCTACCGCCGGGACAGCGTCCTCCTACGAGCAGTACTTC.

Many counts were recorded for this clonotype. The chain's CDR3 is CASSSSLNTEAFF. The CDR3 DNA reads as TGTGCCAGCAGCTCCTCACTGAACACTGAAGCTTTCTTT. The chain links TRBV7-3 to TRBJ1-1; D is uncertain. CDR1 and CDR2 (germline): SGHTA, FQGTGA. Deletions cut 4 bases from V and 0 bases from J, with 6 bases between. The CDR3 spans 13 residues.

Ten or more counts support this clonotype. The gene calls are TRBV6-1 and TRBJ2-7; 7 nucleotides agree with TRBD1. This CDR3 contains 12 residues. After removal of 5 bases from V and 6 bases from J, the junction contained 4 bases not matched to a gene. Germline CDR1 reads MNHNS; CDR2 reads SASEGT. CDR3 region: CASSYQGVEQYF. CDR3 nucleotides: TGTGCCAGCAGTTATCAGGGGGTCGAGCAGTACTTC.

Ten or more counts support this clonotype. The V call is TRBV28, the J call TRBJ2-1, with D hard to call. Germline V gene data show CDR1 as MDHEN and CDR2 as SYDVKM. The V gene lost 3 bases and the J gene lost 0 bases, with 18 bases spanning the gap. CDR3 length equals 18 residues. The CDR3 bases are TGTGCCAGCAGTTTTGGGCCCTTACTGAAGAGCTCCTACAATGAGCAGTTCTTC. Translation gives CASSFGPLLKSSYNEQFF.

In this sample, this clonotype turned up many times. The chain employs TRBV15 and TRBJ1-4; possibly TRBD1 for D (6 bases). This CDR3 spans 18 amino acids. Per the germline V gene, CDR1 is LNHNV and CDR2 is YYDKDF (reference sequence). The V end was cut by 9 bases, the J end by 7 bases, with 30 bases between. The CDR3 nucleotides read TGTGCCACGACGCTTGTGGAAGTCCCAGGGGTCTATGGTGAAAAACTGTTTTTT. Its protein is CATTLVEVPGVYGEKLFF. Drawing the rest from reference TRBV15 and TRBJ1-4, the complete variable domain is DAMVIQNPRYQVTQFGKPVTLSCSQTLNHNVMYWYQQKSSQAPKLLFHYYDKDFNNEADTPDNFQSRRPNTSFCFLDIRSPGLGDTAMYLCATTLVEVPGVYGEKLFFGSGTQLSVL.